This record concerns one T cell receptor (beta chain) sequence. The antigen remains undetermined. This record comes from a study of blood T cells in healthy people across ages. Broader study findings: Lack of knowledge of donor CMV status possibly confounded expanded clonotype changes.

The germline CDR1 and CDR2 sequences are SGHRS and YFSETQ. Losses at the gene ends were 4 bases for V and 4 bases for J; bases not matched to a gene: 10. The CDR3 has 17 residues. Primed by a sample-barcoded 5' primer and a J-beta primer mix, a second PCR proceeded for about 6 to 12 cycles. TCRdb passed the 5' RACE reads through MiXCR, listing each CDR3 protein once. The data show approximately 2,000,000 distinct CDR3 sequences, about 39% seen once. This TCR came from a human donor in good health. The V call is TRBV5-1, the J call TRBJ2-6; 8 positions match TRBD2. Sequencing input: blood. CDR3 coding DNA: TGCGCCAGCAGCCAACTAGCGGCACTCTCGGGGGCCAACGTCCTGACTTTC. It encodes CASSQLAALSGANVLTF.